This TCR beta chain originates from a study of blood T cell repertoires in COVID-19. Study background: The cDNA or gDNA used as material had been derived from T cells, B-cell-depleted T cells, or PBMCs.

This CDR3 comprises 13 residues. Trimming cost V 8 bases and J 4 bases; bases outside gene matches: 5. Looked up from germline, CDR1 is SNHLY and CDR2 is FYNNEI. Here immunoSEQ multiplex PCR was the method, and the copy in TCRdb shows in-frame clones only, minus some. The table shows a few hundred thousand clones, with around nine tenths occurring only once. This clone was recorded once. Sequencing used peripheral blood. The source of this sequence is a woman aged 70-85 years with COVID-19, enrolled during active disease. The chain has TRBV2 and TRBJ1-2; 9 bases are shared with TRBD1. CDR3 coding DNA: TGTGCCAGCGGGGGACAGGGAGTCTATGGCTACACCTTC. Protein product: CASGGQGVYGYTF.